This TCR beta chain is drawn from a study of blood T cell repertoires in COVID-19. Study overall: COVID-19 samples, acute and convalescent, were from the United States, Italy and Spain. T cells, B-cell-depleted T cells, or PBMCs supplied cDNA or gDNA.

This CDR3 spans 15 amino acids. The V end lost 2 bases, the J end lost 2 bases, and 13 bases lay between the germline ends. Per germline, CDR1 MGHDK and CDR2 SYGVNS. As originally analysed: Using reference gene primer amplification, nucleated cell counts were estimated. Repertoires were generated with immunoSEQ multiplex PCR, while TCRdb's copy carries only in-frame clones and drops some. V, J and clone size are taken as reported in that table, and D and trimming were inferred from the DNA itself. This table holds some 170,000 clones, roughly 84% found once. Material for sequencing was peripheral blood. The chain couples TRBV25-1 to TRBJ2-7, with D possibly TRBD1 on 5 matching bases. The TCR sequence derives from a man aged 40-55 years with acute or convalescent COVID-19. In DNA form, the CDR3 reads TGTGCCAGCAGTGAAAGACAGTTAGGAGCCTACGAGCAGTACTTC. Translated: CASSERQLGAYEQYF.